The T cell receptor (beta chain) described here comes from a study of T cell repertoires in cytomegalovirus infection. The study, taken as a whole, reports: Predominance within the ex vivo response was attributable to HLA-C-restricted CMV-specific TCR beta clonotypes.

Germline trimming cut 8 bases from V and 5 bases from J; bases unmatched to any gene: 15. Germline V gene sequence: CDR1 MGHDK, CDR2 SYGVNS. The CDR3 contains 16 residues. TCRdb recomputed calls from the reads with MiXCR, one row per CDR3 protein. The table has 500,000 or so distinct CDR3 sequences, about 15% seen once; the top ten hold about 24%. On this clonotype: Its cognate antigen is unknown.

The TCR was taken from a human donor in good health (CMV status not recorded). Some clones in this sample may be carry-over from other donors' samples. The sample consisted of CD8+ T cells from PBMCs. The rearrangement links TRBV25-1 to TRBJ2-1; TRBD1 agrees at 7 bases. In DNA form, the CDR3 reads TGTGCCAGCCGATTGACAGGGATCGGAAAACACAATGAGCAGTTCTTC. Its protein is CASRLTGIGKHNEQFF.